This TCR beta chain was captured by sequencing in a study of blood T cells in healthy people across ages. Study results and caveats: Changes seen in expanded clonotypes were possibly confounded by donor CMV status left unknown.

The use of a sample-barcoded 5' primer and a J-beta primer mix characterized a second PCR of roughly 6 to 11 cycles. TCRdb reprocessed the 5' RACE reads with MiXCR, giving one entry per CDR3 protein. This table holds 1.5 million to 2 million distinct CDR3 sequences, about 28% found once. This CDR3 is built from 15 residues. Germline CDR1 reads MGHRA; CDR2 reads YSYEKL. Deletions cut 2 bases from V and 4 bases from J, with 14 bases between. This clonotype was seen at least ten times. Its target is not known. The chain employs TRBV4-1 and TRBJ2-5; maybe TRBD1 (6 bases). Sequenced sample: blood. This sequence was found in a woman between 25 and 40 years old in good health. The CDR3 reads CASSQQQGTRETQYF. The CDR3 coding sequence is TGCGCCAGCAGCCAACAACAGGGTACGAGAGAGACCCAGTACTTC.